A single sample gave rise to the 21 T cell receptor beta chains below, sequenced in a study of spatial heterogeneity in lung cancer. Time point described: sample taken at primary tumor resection. In TCRdb, the 5' RACE reads were re-called with MiXCR into one record per CDR3 protein. Here the sample spans some 40,000 distinct CDR3 sequences, 2.5% to 3.5% being singletons. The material was normal lung tissue next to the tumor, obtained at surgery. Receptors were obtained from a male donor with early-stage non-small cell lung cancer.

In its sample, this clonotype was seen many times. The chain combines TRBV6-2 or TRBV6-3 with TRBJ2-1, with D unclear. The CDR3 has 14 amino acids. Trimming pared 10 bases from V and 2 bases from J, leaving 15 bases between. Germline V gene lookup returns CDR1 MNHEY and CDR2 SVGEGT. The CDR3 protein is CATWTARTYNEQFF. The CDR3 DNA reads TGTGCCACCTGGACGGCCCGGACCTACAATGAGCAGTTCTTC.

This clonotype was detected many times. The J gene is TRBJ1-5, the V gene TRBV5-1; D gene ambiguous. The ends were cut back, 0 bases at V and 2 bases at J, with 6 bases in the middle. The CDR3 loop spans 14 amino acids. The germline V gene has CDR1 SGHRS and CDR2 YFSETQ. The CDR3 loop is CASSLGTGNQPQHF. CDR3 DNA: TGCGCCAGCAGCTTGGGAACAGGCAATCAGCCCCAGCATTTT.

This clonotype was found many times. The V and J genes are TRBV7-2 and TRBJ2-3; TRBD1 is a possible D gene (6 bases). V was cut by 3 bases and J by 0 bases, with 10 bases left in between. CDR3 length: 15 residues. In germline, CDR1 is SGHTA, CDR2 FQGNSA. For the CDR3, the DNA is TGTGCCAGCAGCTTCGTGGGGGCTAGCACAGATACGCAGTATTTT. Protein product: CASSFVGASTDTQYF.

This clonotype occurred many times. The chain employs TRBV28 and TRBJ2-3, with D tentatively TRBD2 (6 bases). Germline CDR1 reads MDHEN; CDR2 reads SYDVKM. Trimming cost V 2 bases and J 0 bases, with 9 bases left between them. CDR3 size: 15 residues. CDR3 amino acids: CASSLTRESTDTQYF. In nucleotides, the CDR3 is TGTGCCAGCAGTTTAACCCGGGAGAGCACAGATACGCAGTATTTT.

In this sample, this clonotype turned up many times. The genes are TRBV2 and TRBJ2-1; the D gene is possibly TRBD1 (6 bases). Deletions cut 7 bases from V and 6 bases from J, with 16 bases between. The CDR3 is 14 amino acids. Germline V lookup: CDR1 SNHLY, CDR2 FYNNEI. DNA of the CDR3: TGTGCCAGCAACCGGGACACCGCTATCAATGAGCAGTTCTTC. Protein sequence: CASNRDTAINEQFF.

The V and J genes are TRBV19 and TRBJ1-5; no clear D gene. V lost 4 bases, J lost 3 bases, and 10 bases lay in between. This CDR3 contains 14 residues. Germline CDR1 LNHDA, CDR2 SQIVND (reference sequence). CDR3 coding DNA: TGTGCCAGTAGTAACCCGGGAATCAATCAGCCCCAGCATTTT. This gives the protein CASSNPGINQPQHF.

This clonotype has more than one count but fewer than ten. The gene calls are TRBV7-9 and TRBJ1-1; no clear D. V was shortened by 5 bases and J by 2 bases, with 9 bases between the two germline ends. The CDR3 loop spans 13 amino acids. Looked up from germline, CDR1 is SEHNR and CDR2 is FQNEAQ (reference sequence). The CDR3 coding sequence is TGTGCCAGCAGCACGGACTCCAACACTGAAGCTTTCTTT. It encodes CASSTDSNTEAFF.

In its sample, this clonotype was seen many times. The chain couples TRBV11-2 to TRBJ2-1; possible D gene TRBD2, 6 bases. The germline V gene has CDR1 SGHAT and CDR2 FQNNGV. The V end lost 5 bases, the J end lost 0 bases, and 11 bases lay between the germline ends. This CDR3 comprises 15 residues. The CDR3 DNA sequence: TGTGCCAGCAGCCCCGGACTATTCTCCTACAATGAGCAGTTCTTC. It translates to CASSPGLFSYNEQFF.

This clonotype was recorded at least ten times. This chain links TRBV7-9 with TRBJ2-7; D remains ambiguous. V lost 4 bases and J lost 7, with 8 bases in between. The germline V gene has CDR1 SEHNR and CDR2 FQNEAQ (reference sequence). The CDR3 length is 11 residues. DNA of the CDR3: TGTGCCAGCAGCTCTATGGGGGAGCAGTACTTC. Its protein product is CASSSMGEQYF.

Ten or more counts support this clonotype. This sequence joins TRBV29-1 and TRBJ1-3; D call uncertain. The CDR3 loop spans 11 amino acids. CDR1 is SQVTM and CDR2 is ANQGSEA in the germline V gene. Trimming shortened V by 8 bases and J by 1 base, and 6 bases separated the two germline ends. The CDR3: CSFGSGNTIYF. CDR3 DNA sequence: TGCAGCTTCGGGTCTGGAAACACCATATATTTT. The variable domain in full, with the rest retrieved from reference TRBV29-1 and TRBJ1-3, is SAVISQKPSRDICQRGTSLTIQCQVDSQVTMMFWYRQQPGQSLTLIATANQGSEATYESGFVIDKFPISRPNLTFSTLTVSNMSPEDSSIYLCSFGSGNTIYFGEGSWLTVV.

This chain links TRBV11-2 with TRBJ2-5, with 13 bases fitting TRBD2. Germline trimming cut 4 bases from V and 5 bases from J; bases unmatched to any gene: 7. Germline V lookup: CDR1 SGHAT, CDR2 FQNNGV. The CDR3 spans 16 residues. The CDR3 DNA is TGTGCCAGCAGCTCCCGACTAGCGGGGGGTCAGGAGACCCAGTACTTC. Amino acid sequence: CASSSRLAGGQETQYF.

This clonotype appeared many times. This chain links TRBV6-2 or TRBV6-3 with TRBJ2-3; weak D call: TRBD2 (5 bases). CDR3 length: 15 amino acids. CDR1 MNHEY and CDR2 SVGEGT come from the germline V gene. Trimming removed 2 bases at V and 2 bases at J, with 11 bases between. This chain's CDR3 is CASSYPVGVTDTQYF. CDR3 bases: TGTGCCAGCAGTTACCCTGTCGGGGTCACAGATACGCAGTATTTT.

The sample holds many counts of this clonotype. V and J are TRBV28 and TRBJ1-5, with TRBD1 as a possible D gene (5 bases). Trimming left V 6 bases short and J 7 bases short, with 13 bases between. Germline V gives CDR1 MDHEN, CDR2 SYDVKM. The CDR3 contains 13 residues. DNA of the CDR3: TGTGCCAGCAGGCTTGGGGGAGGGCAGCCCCAGCATTTT. This sequence encodes CASRLGGGQPQHF.

This clonotype was detected many times. This chain connects TRBV4-1 to TRBJ1-1, with D hard to call. The V gene lost 3 bases and the J gene lost 2 bases, with 13 bases spanning the gap. CDR1 and CDR2 from the germline V gene are MGHRA and YSYEKL. The CDR3 contains 15 residues. As DNA, the CDR3 is TGCGCCAGCAGCCAGGCAGCCGTGCCAAACACTGAAGCTTTCTTT. Its translation is CASSQAAVPNTEAFF.

This clonotype was picked up many times. The V gene is TRBV18, the J gene TRBJ2-5; perhaps TRBD2 as D (5 bases). The V end was cut by 2 bases, the J end by 0 bases, with 7 bases between. The CDR3 has 14 amino acids. Germline V lookup: CDR1 KGHSH, CDR2 LQKENI. The CDR3 here is CASSPGEYQETQYF. DNA of the CDR3: TGTGCCAGCTCACCAGGGGAGTACCAAGAGACCCAGTACTTC.

This clonotype has ten or more counts. V gene TRBV5-1 combines with J gene TRBJ2-5; D not resolved. The germline V and J ends were trimmed by 2 bases and 6 bases, with 14 bases remaining between them. Germline V gene lookup returns CDR1 SGHRS and CDR2 YFSETQ. The CDR3 spans 14 residues. CDR3 DNA sequence: TGCGCCAGCAGCTTAGGTACCCTCCAGCAGACCCAGTACTTC. Translated, it gives CASSLGTLQQTQYF.

This clonotype was recorded many times. The CDR3: CASSLLSGANVLTF. In DNA, the CDR3 is TGTGCCAGCTCCCTTTTAAGCGGGGCCAACGTCCTGACTTTC. The chain uses TRBV18 and TRBJ2-6; D gene unclear. The CDR3 spans 14 residues. The germline V and J ends were trimmed by 6 bases and 4 bases, with 10 bases remaining between them. Germline lookup yields CDR1 KGHSH and CDR2 LQKENI.

The J gene is TRBJ2-1, the V gene TRBV18, with unresolved D. The CDR3 length is 14 residues. CDR1 is KGHSH and CDR2 is LQKENI in the germline V gene. Trimming pared 2 bases from V and 11 bases from J, leaving 16 bases between. CDR3 nucleotide sequence: TGTGCCAGCTCACCAGCTTCGGAGCCCCATAAGCAGTTCTTC. As protein: CASSPASEPHKQFF.

This clonotype was detected ten times or more. The chain couples TRBV15 to TRBJ2-3; 9 bases are a match to TRBD2. V lost 3 bases to trimming and J lost 2 bases; unmatched junction nucleotides: 3. There are 15 residues in the CDR3. CDR1 is LNHNV, CDR2 YYDKDF, per germline (reference sequence). The CDR3 bases are TGTGCCACCAGCAGCACTAGCGGGTTCACAGATACGCAGTATTTT. Translating gives CATSSTSGFTDTQYF.

In its sample, this clonotype was seen a few times. The gene calls are TRBV7-8 and TRBJ2-1, with 9 bases matching TRBD1. The ends lost 5 bases at V and 2 bases at J; junction bases unmatched: 19. CDR1 SGHVS and CDR2 FQNEAQ come from the germline V gene. The length of the CDR3 is 20 residues. Written as DNA, the CDR3 is TGTGCCAGCAGCACCGACCACAGGGGGCGACTATCAACTACCTACAATGAGCAGTTCTTC. Translation: CASSTDHRGRLSTTYNEQFF.

By proportion, this clonotype is medium-sized. V and J are TRBV6-1 and TRBJ1-2; no definite D call. V shed 1 base and J shed 3 bases, with 3 bases lying between them. The length of the CDR3 is 12 residues. Germline CDR1 MNHNS, CDR2 SASEGT. The chain's CDR3 is CASSEGDYGYTF. CDR3 coding DNA: TGTGCCAGCAGTGAAGGTGACTATGGCTACACCTTC.